These T cell receptor beta chains were read from a single sample in a study of shared clonotypes between healthy human individuals. Produced via immunoSEQ multiplex PCR; TCRdb's table is partial and in-frame only. Among about 470,000 clones listed, about 85% were seen once. Sequences were obtained from PBMCs. These TCRs come from a woman aged 40 to 50 in good health. Some clones in this sample may be carry-over from other donors' samples. CDR3s include the opening cysteine and the closing phenylalanine or tryptophan. A D gene is named only where the DNA matches it firmly.

CDR3	V	J	D
CASSALLEQYF	TRBV10-2	TRBJ2-7	-
CASSPLHRGLLETQYF	TRBV4-1	TRBJ2-5	TRBD1
CASSLGYGLNTGELFF	TRBV11-2	TRBJ2-2	-
CASSPRRDGYTF	TRBV19	TRBJ1-2	-
CASSFGAQGGTNEKLFF	TRBV5-1	TRBJ1-4	-
CASRLEDRGPRGYTF	TRBV28	TRBJ1-2	TRBD1
CASSVDPSRGETQYF	TRBV9	TRBJ2-5	-
CASSPPVVRDQETQYF	TRBV7-9	TRBJ2-5	-
CASSNTGLTTGELFF	TRBV2	TRBJ2-2	-
CASGLGLAGDYEQYF	TRBV7-2	TRBJ2-7	TRBD2
CASSLAHYEQFF	TRBV28	TRBJ2-1	-
CAWSAGTSRQPQHF	TRBV30	TRBJ1-5	-
CASSVHPGSQPQHF	TRBV10-2	TRBJ1-5	-
CASSLLGVNTEAFF	TRBV7-9	TRBJ1-1	-
CASMDRGSYGYTF	TRBV19	TRBJ1-2	TRBD1
CASSLAGVSVEQFF	TRBV11-3	TRBJ2-1	-
CASETVRGGEQYF	TRBV2	TRBJ2-7	-
CASSATGYQPQHF	TRBV28	TRBJ1-5	-
CASSSIGTGQETQYF	TRBV18	TRBJ2-5	TRBD1
CASSAVVRNTEAFF	TRBV10-2	TRBJ1-1	-
CASSEGPGPGGVEQYF	TRBV10-1	TRBJ2-7	TRBD1
CASSPPGGSTDTQYF	TRBV18	TRBJ2-3	TRBD2
CASSLGRRGDTQYF	TRBV27	TRBJ2-3	-
CASSLLIDLSTDTQYF	TRBV11-2	TRBJ2-3	-
CAWSVLSANEKLFF	TRBV30	TRBJ1-4	-
CASSQTPGDNQPQHF	TRBV6-4	TRBJ1-5	-
CASSEAGGQGSYEQYF	TRBV6-1	TRBJ2-7	TRBD1
CASRDPGAAAGTEAFF	TRBV19	TRBJ1-1	-
CSGSTPGTGKETQYF	TRBV29-1	TRBJ2-5	-
CASSLEMGGTEAFF	TRBV11-2	TRBJ1-1	-
CASSEGLPFGETQYF	TRBV10-1	TRBJ2-5	-
CASSLVTSGSYEQFF	TRBV5-1	TRBJ2-1	TRBD2
CASSPPSTDTIYF	TRBV28	TRBJ1-3	-
CASSAQGYEQYF	TRBV7-2	TRBJ2-7	-
CASSLDAVGRGNQPQHF	TRBV7-8	TRBJ1-5	-
CAWRRDQETQYF	TRBV30	TRBJ2-5	-
CASSLSSSAAEAFF	TRBV7-9	TRBJ1-1	-
CASSWTSGSSYNEQFF	TRBV11-3	TRBJ2-1	TRBD2
CAIRGGLTGQSEAFF	TRBV6-5	TRBJ1-1	TRBD1
CASSILGVQYEQYF	TRBV28	TRBJ2-7	-
CASSLDIVGSSGYTF	TRBV5-1	TRBJ1-2	-
CASSDGWTDVEMNTGELFF	TRBV6-1	TRBJ2-2	-
CASSEGRQGGNTIYF	TRBV6-1	TRBJ1-3	-
CASSGQGMGNTIYF	TRBV10-2	TRBJ1-3	-
CASSQGRGYEQFF	TRBV4-1	TRBJ2-1	-
CASSIGFGTEAFF	TRBV25-1	TRBJ1-1	-
CASMREVYEQYF	TRBV2	TRBJ2-7	TRBD2
CASGADGGDTDTQYF	TRBV5-4	TRBJ2-3	-
CAWSLLGGVETQYF	TRBV30	TRBJ2-5	TRBD2
CASSSTIQGPRGAFF	TRBV7-2	TRBJ1-1	-
CASRVHGGDGELFF	TRBV5-1	TRBJ2-2	-
CASSARGVDTQYF	TRBV7-3	TRBJ2-3	-
CASSPTNYGYTF	TRBV18	TRBJ1-2	-
CASSPPDFPWGQYF	TRBV18	TRBJ2-3	-
CASSERSVSNQPQHF	TRBV6-1	TRBJ1-5	-
CASTHSPAKNIQYF	TRBV6-5	TRBJ2-4	-
CASSLGRGLMMETQYF	TRBV27	TRBJ2-5	TRBD1
CASSSTVISSGANVLTF	TRBV28	TRBJ2-6	-
CASSLPGTSGGTGELFF	TRBV28	TRBJ2-2	TRBD2
CASSLAGGGNTIYF	TRBV27	TRBJ1-3	-